Listed below are T cell receptor beta chains from one sample, sequenced in a study of beta chain features in type 1 diabetes. The assay was immunoSEQ multiplex PCR, and TCRdb's table has in-frame clones only and misses some. The sample contains some 330,000 clones, 9.5% to 12% of which appear only once. What was sequenced was naive CD4+ T cells from blood. Every receptor here comes from a woman between 25 and 40 years old in good health. The CDR3 runs from the conserved cysteine through the conserved F or W. Each record gives: J gene, clone size, D gene, V gene, CDR3 DNA, CDR3 protein. The D gene is left open where the match is weak. Some rows mark clone size as missing; the rest say once, few, many or name a class of expanded clone.

J gene: TRBJ1-2; clone size: NA; D gene: NA; V gene: TRBV18; CDR3 DNA: TGTGCCAGCTCACCGCGGGATAACCAAGATGGCTACACCTTC; CDR3 protein: CASSPRDNQDGYTF
J gene: TRBJ2-5; clone size: NA; D gene: NA; V gene: TRBV4-1; CDR3 DNA: TGCGCCAGCAGCCAAGAACAGCGGAGGTTTATAGAGACCCAGTACTTC; CDR3 protein: CASSQEQRRFIETQYF
J gene: TRBJ1-1; clone size: NA; D gene: TRBD1; V gene: TRBV9; CDR3 DNA: TGTGCCAGCAGCAGTACAGGGGGCGGCCTCGTGAACACTGAAGCTTTCTTT; CDR3 protein: CASSSTGGGLVNTEAFF
J gene: TRBJ2-7; clone size: NA; D gene: TRBD1; V gene: TRBV30; CDR3 DNA: TGTGCCTGGAGTGTACAACGCAGGGGGATTGAGCAGTACTTC; CDR3 protein: CAWSVQRRGIEQYF
J gene: TRBJ2-6; clone size: NA; D gene: NA; V gene: TRBV13; CDR3 DNA: TGTGCCAGCACCCTAGAGGGGGTCTCTGGGGCCAACGTCCTGACTTTC; CDR3 protein: CASTLEGVSGANVLTF
J gene: TRBJ1-5; clone size: NA; D gene: NA; V gene: TRBV2; CDR3 DNA: TGTGCCAGCAGTGCCCTAAATCAGCCCCAGCATTTT; CDR3 protein: CASSALNQPQHF
J gene: TRBJ2-3; clone size: NA; D gene: TRBD2; V gene: TRBV12-5; CDR3 DNA: TGTGCTAGTGGTAAGACTAGCGGGGGTAGCACAGATACGCAGTATTTT; CDR3 protein: CASGKTSGGSTDTQYF
J gene: TRBJ1-2; clone size: NA; D gene: NA; V gene: TRBV29-1; CDR3 DNA: TGCAGCGCCAGGCGGGGGCAGGACTATGGCTACACCTTC; CDR3 protein: CSARRGQDYGYTF
J gene: TRBJ1-5; clone size: few; D gene: NA; V gene: TRBV7-2; CDR3 DNA: TGTGCCAGCAGCTGGACAGAGGGTCAGCCCCAGCATTTT; CDR3 protein: CASSWTEGQPQHF
J gene: TRBJ2-1; clone size: few; D gene: TRBD2; V gene: TRBV5-1; CDR3 DNA: TGCGCCAGCAGCTTTACTAGCGGGATAAGTAATGAGCAGTTCTTC; CDR3 protein: CASSFTSGISNEQFF
J gene: TRBJ2-3; clone size: NA; D gene: TRBD2; V gene: TRBV7-9; CDR3 DNA: TGTGCCAGCAGACCGCCCGGTAGCGGGACTAAAGATACGCAGTATTTT; CDR3 protein: CASRPPGSGTKDTQYF
J gene: TRBJ2-4; clone size: NA; D gene: TRBD2; V gene: TRBV2; CDR3 DNA: TGTGCCAGCAAGGGACTAGGCAAAAACATTCAGTACTTC; CDR3 protein: CASKGLGKNIQYF
J gene: TRBJ2-2; clone size: NA; D gene: TRBD2; V gene: TRBV19; CDR3 DNA: TGTGCCAGTAGTATTGTGACGGGAGGGCCCGGGGAGCTGTTTTTT; CDR3 protein: CASSIVTGGPGELFF
J gene: TRBJ2-1; clone size: NA; D gene: NA; V gene: TRBV19; CDR3 DNA: TGTGCCAGTACCCCCAGGGGCCCGCACAATGAGCAGTTCTTC; CDR3 protein: CASTPRGPHNEQFF
J gene: TRBJ2-5; clone size: few; D gene: NA; V gene: TRBV27; CDR3 DNA: TGTGCCAGCAGTTTGGGTGGGAGTAGGGAGACCCAGTACTTC; CDR3 protein: CASSLGGSRETQYF
J gene: TRBJ2-7; clone size: few; D gene: NA; V gene: TRBV15; CDR3 DNA: TGTGCCACCAGCAGGCCCGGGAGCTCCTACGAGCAGTACTTC; CDR3 protein: CATSRPGSSYEQYF
J gene: TRBJ2-2; clone size: NA; D gene: NA; V gene: TRBV28; CDR3 DNA: TGTGCCAGCATAGAGAACACCGGGGAGCTGTTTTTT; CDR3 protein: CASIENTGELFF
J gene: TRBJ1-5; clone size: few; D gene: TRBD1; V gene: TRBV19; CDR3 DNA: TGTGCCAGTAAAGGGGGCGACAATCAGCCCCAGCATTTT; CDR3 protein: CASKGGDNQPQHF
J gene: TRBJ2-1; clone size: NA; D gene: NA; V gene: TRBV28; CDR3 DNA: TGTGCCAGCAGTCAAACTAGCCGCCCCTACAATGAGCAGTTCTTC; CDR3 protein: CASSQTSRPYNEQFF
J gene: TRBJ1-1; clone size: NA; D gene: NA; V gene: TRBV6-5; CDR3 DNA: TGTGCCAGCAGTTACTCGAGGGCGGACACTGAAGCTTTCTTT; CDR3 protein: CASSYSRADTEAFF
J gene: TRBJ2-3; clone size: NA; D gene: NA; V gene: TRBV18; CDR3 DNA: TGTGCCAGCTCACTTGGGCTGGATACGCAGTATTTT; CDR3 protein: CASSLGLDTQYF
J gene: TRBJ1-5; clone size: NA; D gene: TRBD1; V gene: TRBV18; CDR3 DNA: TGTGCCAGCTCAGACAGGGAAAGTCAGCCCCAGCATTTT; CDR3 protein: CASSDRESQPQHF
J gene: TRBJ1-2; clone size: many; D gene: TRBD1; V gene: TRBV23-1; CDR3 DNA: TGCGCCAGCAGTCAATCAAGGGACAGGGGGGGCTACACCTTC; CDR3 protein: CASSQSRDRGGYTF
J gene: TRBJ2-1; clone size: few; D gene: NA; V gene: TRBV9; CDR3 DNA: TGTGCCAGCAGCGTAGCCGGGATTAACTACAATGAGCAGTTCTTC; CDR3 protein: CASSVAGINYNEQFF
J gene: TRBJ2-2; clone size: few; D gene: TRBD2; V gene: TRBV9; CDR3 DNA: TGTGCCAGCAGCGTTAGCGGGTCGAACACCGGGGAGCTGTTTTTT; CDR3 protein: CASSVSGSNTGELFF
J gene: TRBJ2-2; clone size: few; D gene: NA; V gene: TRBV2; CDR3 DNA: TGTGCCAGCACCCCGGAGGGGAGGAACACCGGGGAGCTGTTTTTT; CDR3 protein: CASTPEGRNTGELFF
J gene: TRBJ2-2; clone size: few; D gene: TRBD2; V gene: TRBV18; CDR3 DNA: TGTGCCAGCTCACCATCTATGGGGACTACCACCGGGGAGCTGTTTTTT; CDR3 protein: CASSPSMGTTTGELFF